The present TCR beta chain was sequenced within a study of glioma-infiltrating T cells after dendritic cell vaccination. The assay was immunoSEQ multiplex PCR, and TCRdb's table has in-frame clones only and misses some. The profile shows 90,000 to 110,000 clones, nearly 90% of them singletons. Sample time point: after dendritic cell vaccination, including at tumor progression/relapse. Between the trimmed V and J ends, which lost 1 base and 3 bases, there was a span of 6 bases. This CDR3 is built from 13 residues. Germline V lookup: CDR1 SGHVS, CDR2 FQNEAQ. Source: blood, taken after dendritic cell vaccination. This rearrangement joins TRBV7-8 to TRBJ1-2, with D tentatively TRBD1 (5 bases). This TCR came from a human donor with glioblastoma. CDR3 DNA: TGTGCCAGCAGCTTAGGGGGGGACTATGGCTACACCTTC. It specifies CASSLGGDYGYTF.